These 31 T cell receptor beta chains were all obtained from the same sample, sequenced in a study of T cells in Graves' hyperthyroidism and ophthalmopathy. RNA transcripts gave rise to amplified TCR beta CDR3 regions. With the HTBI primer set, the TCR CDR3 went through a first round of RT-PCR. TCRdb analysed the multiplex PCR reads with MiXCR anew, one entry per CDR3 protein. In the table there are some 360,000 distinct CDR3 sequences, about 15% of which are singletons. Specimen: blood. Receptors were obtained from a woman between 55 and 75 years old with Graves' hyperthyroidism.

This clonotype has a handful of counts. The chain carries TRBV20-1 and TRBJ2-7; D possibly corresponds to TRBD2 (6 bases). CDR1 is DFQATT and CDR2 is SNEGSKA in the germline V gene (reference sequence). The V and J ends lost 0 bases and 3 bases respectively, with 12 bases between them. This CDR3 contains 14 residues. CDR3 DNA sequence: TGCAGTGCTAGAGAGGGACGGGAGCACTACGAGCAGTACTTC. Its translation: CSAREGREHYEQYF.

This chain joins TRBV6-6 and TRBJ1-6; 8 bases are shared with TRBD1. The CDR3 consists of 16 residues. Germline values: CDR1 MNHNY, CDR2 SVGAGI (reference sequence). Trimming took 0 bases from V and 5 from J; bases not matched to a gene: 3. The CDR3: CASSYSRTGHNSPLHF. In DNA form, the CDR3 reads TGTGCCAGCAGTTACTCCCGGACAGGGCATAATTCACCCCTCCACTTT.

This clonotype occurred many times. This chain connects TRBV11-3 to TRBJ2-4; no clear D gene. Trimming took off 3 bases at V and 4 bases at J, with 7 bases between the two ends. The CDR3 spans 13 residues. CDR1 is SGHNT, CDR2 YENEEA, per germline. CDR3 sequence reads: CASSFGGKNIQYF. The CDR3 nucleotides are TGTGCCAGCAGCTTCGGTGGGAAAAACATTCAGTACTTC.

The chain joins TRBV6-2 or TRBV6-3 to TRBJ2-3; 7 bases are a match to TRBD1. Germline trimming cut 9 bases from V and 3 bases from J; bases unmatched to any gene: 9. The CDR3 loop spans 14 amino acids. Per the germline V gene, CDR1 is MNHEY and CDR2 is SVGEGT. As DNA, the CDR3 is TGTGCCAGTACCCCGGGACAGTGGACAGATACGCAGTATTTT. Residues: CASTPGQWTDTQYF.

The table lists this clonotype with a few counts. CDR3 sequence: CATAPDRATYNEQFF. The CDR3 DNA follows: TGTGCCACCGCCCCCGACAGGGCAACTTACAATGAGCAGTTCTTC. The gene calls are TRBV24-1 and TRBJ2-1, with 7 bases that match TRBD1. After removal of 9 bases from V and 4 bases from J, the junction contained 11 bases not matched to a gene. The CDR3 has 15 amino acids. Germline assignment: CDR1 KGHDR and CDR2 SFDVKD.

This clonotype was picked up a small number of times. This chain joins TRBV5-1 and TRBJ2-5; D is perhaps TRBD1 (8 bases). Trimming shortened V by 4 bases and J by 5 bases, and 18 bases separated the two germline ends. Germline CDR1 reads SGHRS; CDR2 reads YFSETQ. The CDR3 is 15 amino acids. In DNA, the CDR3 is TGCGCCAGCAGCCCAGGACAGGGAGGGATGGAGACCCAGTACTTC. Residues: CASSPGQGGMETQYF. The full variable domain, with the rest looked up from reference TRBV5-1 and TRBJ2-5, is KAGVTQTPRYLIKTRGQQVTLSCSPISGHRSVSWYQQTPGQGLQFLFEYFSETQRNKGNFPGRFSGRQFSNSRSEMNVSTLELGDSALYLCASSPGQGGMETQYFGPGTRLLVL.

This clonotype has ten or more counts. This chain uses TRBV7-3 with TRBJ2-1; 11 bases line up with TRBD2. The CDR3 contains 20 residues. Trimming removed 0 bases from V and 6 bases from J; junction bases left unmatched: 16. CDR1 is SGHTA, CDR2 FQGTGA, per germline. The CDR3 region has the DNA TGTGCCAGCAGCTTAACTCGTAGCGGGAGGGCCTCAAATGGAGGCAATGAGCAGTTCTTC. As protein: CASSLTRSGRASNGGNEQFF.

This clonotype has a count of ten or more. V usage is TRBV10-3 and J usage is TRBJ2-3; a weak D match, TRBD1 (6 bases). CDR3 size: 15 residues. Trimming took off 2 bases at V and 4 bases at J, with 13 bases between the two ends. Germline V lookup: CDR1 ENHRY, CDR2 SYGVKD. The CDR3 loop is CAISEGEQGADTQYF. As DNA, the CDR3 is TGTGCCATCAGTGAGGGGGAACAGGGAGCAGATACGCAGTATTTT.

In its sample, this clonotype was seen many times. The chain joins TRBV7-2 to TRBJ2-5; D is undetermined. CDR1 is SGHTA, CDR2 FQGNSA, per germline. This CDR3 contains 14 residues. The V end lost 0 bases, the J end lost 5 bases, and 10 bases lay between the germline ends. Written as DNA, the CDR3 is TGTGCCAGCAGCTTAGCTAACGGGCGGGAGACCCAGTACTTC. Its translation: CASSLANGRETQYF.

This clonotype was detected ten times or more. The rearrangement links TRBV10-3 to TRBJ2-3; D is possibly TRBD2 (5 bases). The germline V gene encodes CDR1 ENHRY and CDR2 SYGVKD. The CDR3 is made up of 18 amino acids. Trimming cost V 7 bases and J 1 base, with 24 bases left between them. This CDR3 is CAITYVRTGSEGTDTQYF. DNA of the CDR3: TGTGCCATCACCTACGTCCGGACCGGTTCGGAGGGCACAGATACGCAGTATTTT.

The sample holds many counts of this clonotype. This chain uses TRBV20-1 with TRBJ2-7, with 12 nucleotides matching TRBD2. The CDR3 runs 14 residues. Germline V gene lookup returns CDR1 DFQATT and CDR2 SNEGSKA (reference sequence). The J segment lost 5 bases and the V segment lost 5 bases, leaving 7 bases of the junction unmatched. CDR3: CSAPKLAGGNEQYF. CDR3 DNA sequence: TGCAGTGCTCCGAAACTAGCGGGAGGCAACGAGCAGTACTTC.

This clonotype was seen repeatedly, ten times or more. CDR3 in amino acids: CASRESEQYF. The CDR3, as DNA: TGTGCCAGCAGAGAGTCCGAGCAGTACTTC. The chain employs TRBV11-2 and TRBJ2-7; no clear D gene. Germline V gene lookup returns CDR1 SGHAT and CDR2 FQNNGV. V lost 6 bases and J 6 bases, leaving 6 bases between the germline ends. The CDR3 runs to 10 residues.

This clonotype has ten or more counts. This rearrangement joins TRBV20-1 to TRBJ2-5; weak D call: TRBD2 (7 bases). In germline, CDR1 is DFQATT, CDR2 SNEGSKA (reference sequence). Trimming took off 3 bases at V and 6 bases at J, with 20 bases between the two ends. The CDR3 spans 15 residues. The CDR3 nucleotides read TGCAGTGCTAGCAAGGGGAGGGCTAGGGGGAAGACCCAGTACTTC. Protein product: CSASKGRARGKTQYF.

This clonotype was observed at least ten times. This sequence joins TRBV4-1 and TRBJ1-2, with TRBD1 matching over 11 bases. The ends lost 4 bases at V and 7 bases at J; junction bases unmatched: 5. The CDR3 contains 14 residues. Per the germline V gene, CDR1 is MGHRA and CDR2 is YSYEKL. CDR3 sequence reads: CASSLGQGGGGYTF. CDR3 bases: TGCGCCAGCAGCCTGGGACAGGGGGGAGGTGGCTACACCTTC.

This clonotype came up many times. The genes are TRBV13 and TRBJ2-5; possibly TRBD1 or TRBD2 for D (6 bases each). The CDR3 loop spans 14 amino acids. The V end lost 4 bases, the J end lost 3 bases, and 12 bases lay between the germline ends. The germline V gene encodes CDR1 PRHDT and CDR2 FYEKMQ (reference sequence). CDR3 in amino acids: CASSSTRGEETQYF. In DNA form, the CDR3 reads TGTGCCAGCAGCTCAACGAGGGGGGAAGAGACCCAGTACTTC.

The chain joins TRBV5-1 to TRBJ2-4, with D possibly TRBD2 on 5 matching bases. The CDR3 loop spans 17 amino acids. Germline V gene sequence: CDR1 SGHRS, CDR2 YFSETQ. V gave up 3 bases and J gave up 0 bases, with 16 bases separating them. The CDR3 here is CASSSAEEWVAKNIQYF. CDR3 nucleotides: TGCGCCAGCAGCTCGGCGGAGGAGTGGGTAGCCAAAAACATTCAGTACTTC.

This clonotype was seen at least ten times. The rearrangement joins TRBV11-3 to TRBJ2-5, with 7 bases aligning to TRBD2. Unmatched junction bases numbered 6, after V lost 5 bases and J lost 0 bases. The CDR3 sequence is 15 residues long. Looked up from germline, CDR1 is SGHNT and CDR2 is YENEEA. DNA for the CDR3: TGTGCCAGCAGCCAACTAGCGTGGTACCAAGAGACCCAGTACTTC. Its protein product is CASSQLAWYQETQYF.

In this sample, this clonotype turned up many times. The CDR3 loop reads CASNPPGQVYGYTF. In DNA form, the CDR3 reads TGTGCCAGCAACCCACCGGGACAAGTCTATGGCTACACCTTC. The V gene is TRBV28, the J gene TRBJ1-2; D possibly corresponds to TRBD1 (6 bases). The V end was cut by 7 bases, the J end by 4 bases, with 16 bases between. Per the germline V gene, CDR1 is MDHEN and CDR2 is SYDVKM. The CDR3 is 14 residues long.

This clonotype came up a few times. The CDR3 ends on some other residue instead of the conserved phenylalanine or tryptophan, so this is likely a read error. This chain connects TRBV20-1 to TRBJ1-5; the D gene is possibly TRBD1 (5 bases). Per the germline V gene, CDR1 is DFQATT and CDR2 is SNEGSKA (reference sequence). Trimming cost V 7 bases and J 5 bases, with 12 bases left between them. The CDR3 sequence is 12 residues long. DNA of the CDR3: TGCAGTGTTGGCAGGGTGGATCAGCCCCAGCATCTT. Translated: CSVGRVDQPQHL.

This clonotype was seen repeatedly, ten times or more. V is TRBV5-1 and J is TRBJ2-1, with 11 bases aligning to TRBD1. Germline V gives CDR1 SGHRS, CDR2 YFSETQ. J gave up 11 bases and V 4 bases, and 8 bases lay outside the gene matches. The CDR3 sequence is 14 residues long. CDR3 in amino acids: CASSPGQGASKQFF. CDR3 sequence (DNA): TGCGCCAGCAGCCCCGGACAGGGGGCTTCAAAGCAGTTCTTC.

This clonotype was picked up many times. The chain joins TRBV4-1 to TRBJ1-1, with TRBD1 as a possible D gene (6 bases). This CDR3 contains 17 residues. CDR1 is MGHRA, CDR2 YSYEKL, per germline. V was clipped by 1 base and J by 0 bases, with 15 bases between them. The CDR3 region is CASSQGGLGQMNTEAFF. The CDR3 DNA reads as TGCGCCAGCAGCCAAGGGGGGCTCGGACAAATGAACACTGAAGCTTTCTTT.

In its sample, this clonotype was seen many times. The rearrangement links TRBV18 to TRBJ1-2; D is unresolved. This CDR3 spans 15 amino acids. V dropped 2 bases and J dropped 12 bases, with 22 bases sitting between them. The germline V gene has CDR1 KGHSH and CDR2 LQKENI. CDR3 in amino acids: CASSPISNSLGSDTF. As DNA, the CDR3 is TGTGCCAGCTCACCAATCTCCAACAGCCTCGGTAGCGACACCTTC.

This clonotype was observed a single time. The chain employs TRBV5-1 and TRBJ2-7; 7 positions agree with TRBD2. CDR1 is SGHRS and CDR2 is YFSETQ in the germline V gene. The CDR3 extends over 14 amino acids. After removal of 4 bases from V and 6 bases from J, the junction contained 10 bases not matched to a gene. The CDR3 here is CASSLSGGAREQYF. Here the CDR3 DNA reads TGCGCCAGCAGCCTATCGGGGGGAGCGCGCGAGCAGTACTTC.

This clonotype was seen many times. The rearrangement joins TRBV30 to TRBJ1-2, with no clear D. V lost 8 bases and J 5 bases, leaving 12 bases between the germline ends. Germline assignment: CDR1 GTSNPN and CDR2 SVGIG (reference sequence). The CDR3 spans 11 residues. The CDR3 region has the DNA TGTGCCCTTGCATACACATATGGCTACACCTTC. Translation: CALAYTYGYTF.

This clonotype appeared many times. This rearrangement joins TRBV7-2 to TRBJ2-3; 12 bases align to TRBD2. J lost 6 bases, V lost 5 bases, and 9 bases had no gene match. Germline V gene data show CDR1 as SGHTA and CDR2 as FQGNSA. CDR3 length: 16 amino acids. CDR3 residues: CASSETSGSGLDTQYF. The DNA for the CDR3 is TGTGCCAGCAGCGAGACTAGCGGGAGTGGTTTGGATACGCAGTATTTT.

In DNA, the CDR3 is TGTGCCATCAGCCTCGGACAGGGAGAATTAAACTATGGCTACACCTTC. This encodes CAISLGQGELNYGYTF. The chain has TRBV10-3 and TRBJ1-2; 8 nucleotides align to TRBD1. The CDR3 runs 16 residues. The trim removed 6 bases at V and 2 bases at J, leaving 11 bases unmatched. Germline CDR1 and CDR2: ENHRY and SYGVKD.

This clonotype was counted a few times. The chain couples TRBV6-2 or TRBV6-3 to TRBJ1-5; D possibly corresponds to TRBD1 (6 bases). CDR1 and CDR2 (germline): MNHEY, SVGEGT. CDR3 length: 14 residues. The V end was cut by 5 bases, the J end by 6 bases, with 14 bases between. Here the CDR3 reads CASSHRTASQPQHF. The CDR3 coding sequence is TGTGCCAGCAGTCATCGGACAGCAAGTCAGCCCCAGCATTTT.

This clonotype was seen once. The gene calls are TRBV10-3 and TRBJ1-1; perhaps TRBD1 as D (5 bases). Germline V gene lookup returns CDR1 ENHRY and CDR2 SYGVKD. V lost 6 bases to trimming and J lost 5 bases, with 16 bases between them. The CDR3 sequence is 14 residues long. The CDR3 DNA reads TGTGCCATCAGGACGACAGAGAGAGGGACTGAAGCTTTCTTT. This encodes CAIRTTERGTEAFF.

This clonotype showed up many times. The J gene is TRBJ2-2, the V gene TRBV3-1, with unresolved D. The CDR3 is 12 residues long. Trimming took off 0 bases at V and 8 bases at J, with 4 bases between the two ends. Germline lookup yields CDR1 LGHDT and CDR2 YNNKEL (reference sequence). The CDR3: CASSQELGELFF. In nucleotides, the CDR3 is TGTGCCAGCAGCCAAGAGTTGGGGGAGCTGTTTTTT.

Only a few counts were recorded for this clonotype. V is TRBV19 and J is TRBJ2-2; D gene uncertain. CDR1 and CDR2 from the germline V gene are LNHDA and SQIVND (reference sequence). The CDR3 runs to 14 residues. Trimming took off 8 bases at V and 4 bases at J, with 14 bases between the two ends. The chain's CDR3 is CASRPQFSTGELFF. For the CDR3, the DNA is TGTGCCAGTCGTCCCCAGTTTAGCACCGGGGAGCTGTTTTTT.

There are many counts of this clonotype. The chain uses TRBV5-1 and TRBJ2-1, with 8 bases identical to TRBD2. The germline gives CDR1 SGHRS, CDR2 YFSETQ. V lost 2 bases to trimming and J lost 6 bases; unmatched junction nucleotides: 13. The CDR3 runs 17 residues. The CDR3 spells CASSFLRGRNLGNEQFF. CDR3 DNA sequence: TGCGCCAGCAGCTTCCTCCGCGGGAGGAATTTAGGCAATGAGCAGTTCTTC.